This TCR beta chain was recovered during a study of T cell repertoires in cytomegalovirus infection. Study overall: Researchers turned to recently identified HLA-C-restricted CMV epitopes as well as well-studied HLA-B-restricted ones. Study-level points and caveats: Frequencies of public TCR beta families were cumulated, and this identified carriers of CMV plus the relevant HLA.

In this sample, this clonotype turned up a few times. Its cognate antigen is unknown. A junction end diverges from the germline sequence, so it may reflect a read error. MiXCR, applied by TCRdb to the reads, yields one record per CDR3 protein. The sample lists roughly 200,000 distinct CDR3 sequences, 35% to 40% occurring once. The CDR3 spans 16 residues. CDR1 and CDR2 (germline): SSHAT, FNYEAQ (reference sequence). The V and J genes are TRBV7-7 and TRBJ2-3; 9 bases are shared with TRBD2. The sequence was collected from a human donor in good health (CMV status not recorded). Some clones in this sample may be carry-over from other donors' samples. Here the sequenced sample was CD8+ T cells from cultured PBMCs, taken from culture after CMV antigen stimulation. The CDR3 DNA sequence: TGTGCTAGCAGCTTAGAAGTTAGCGGGAGTACAGATACGCAGTATTTT. Its protein product is CASSLEVSGSTDTQYF. Full variable domain (remainder filled in from reference TRBV7-7 and TRBJ2-3): GAGVSQSPRYKVTKRGQDVTLRCDPISSHATLYWYQQALGQGPEFLTYFNYEAQPDKSGLPSDRFSAERPEGSISTLTIQRTEQRDSAMYRCASSLEVSGSTDTQYFGPGTRLTVL.